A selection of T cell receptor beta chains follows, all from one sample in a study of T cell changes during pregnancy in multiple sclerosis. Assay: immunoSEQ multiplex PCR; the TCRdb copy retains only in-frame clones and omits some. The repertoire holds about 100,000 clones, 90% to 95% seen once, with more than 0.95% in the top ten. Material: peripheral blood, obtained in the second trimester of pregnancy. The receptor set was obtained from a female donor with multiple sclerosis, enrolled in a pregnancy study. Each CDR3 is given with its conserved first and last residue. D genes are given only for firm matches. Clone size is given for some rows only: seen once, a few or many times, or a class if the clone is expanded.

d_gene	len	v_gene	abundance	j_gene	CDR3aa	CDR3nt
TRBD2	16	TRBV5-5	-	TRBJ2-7	CASSPRLAGDSYEQYF	TGTGCCAGCAGCCCCAGACTAGCGGGGGACTCCTACGAGCAGTACTTC
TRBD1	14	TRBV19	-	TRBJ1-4	CASKQGPSNEKLFF	TGTGCCAGTAAACAGGGGCCCTCGAATGAAAAACTGTTTTTT
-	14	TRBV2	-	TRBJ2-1	CASSVDRIINEQFF	TGTGCCAGCAGTGTTGACAGGATAATCAATGAGCAGTTCTTC
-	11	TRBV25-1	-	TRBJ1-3	CASTAGNTIYF	TGTGCCAGCACAGCTGGAAACACCATATATTTT
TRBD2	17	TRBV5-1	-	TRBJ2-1	CASSLALADPLYNEQFF	TGCGCCAGCAGCTTGGCTCTAGCGGACCCACTATACAATGAGCAGTTCTTC
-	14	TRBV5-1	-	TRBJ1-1	CASTQRSGGTEAFF	TGCGCCAGTACCCAGAGGTCGGGGGGCACTGAAGCTTTCTTT
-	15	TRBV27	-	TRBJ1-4	CASSSHRESQKKLFF	TGTGCCAGCAGTTCCCACAGGGAATCTCAGAAAAAACTGTTTTTT
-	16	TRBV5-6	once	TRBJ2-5	CASSFATGFGQETQYF	TGTGCCAGCAGCTTCGCGACAGGTTTTGGCCAAGAGACCCAGTACTTC
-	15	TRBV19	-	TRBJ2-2	CASSMAGVLSGELFF	TGTGCCAGTAGTATGGCCGGGGTTCTGTCCGGGGAGCTGTTTTTT
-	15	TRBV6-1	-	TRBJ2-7	CASSRSTVPSYEQYF	TGTGCCAGCAGTAGGTCGACAGTACCCTCCTACGAGCAGTACTTC
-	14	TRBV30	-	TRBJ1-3	CAWQLAGAGNTIYF	TGTGCCTGGCAGCTGGCAGGGGCTGGAAACACCATATATTTT
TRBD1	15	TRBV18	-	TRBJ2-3	CASSHRQGSTDTQYF	TGTGCCAGCTCACACCGACAGGGGAGCACAGATACGCAGTATTTT
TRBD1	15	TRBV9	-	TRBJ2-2	CASSPGQGAFGELFF	TGTGCCAGCAGCCCTGGACAGGGGGCGTTCGGGGAGCTGTTTTTT
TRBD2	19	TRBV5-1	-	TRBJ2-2	CASSWSRLAGGKNTGELFF	TGCGCCAGCAGCTGGTCCCGACTAGCGGGAGGGAAGAACACCGGGGAGCTGTTTTTT
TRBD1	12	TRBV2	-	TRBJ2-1	CASSYRGNEQFF	TGTGCCAGCAGCTACAGGGGAAATGAGCAGTTCTTC
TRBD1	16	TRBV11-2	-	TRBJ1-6	CASSLDLTGGNSPLHF	TGTGCCAGCAGCTTAGATCTCACAGGGGGCAATTCACCCCTCCACTTT
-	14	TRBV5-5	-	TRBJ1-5	CASSFRTDGQPQHF	TGTGCCAGCAGCTTCCGGACAGACGGGCAGCCCCAGCATTTT
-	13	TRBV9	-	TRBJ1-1	CASRRTEGTEAFF	TGTGCCAGCAGACGAACAGAGGGCACTGAAGCTTTCTTT
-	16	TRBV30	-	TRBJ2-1	CAWSVTLRGGNNEQFF	TGTGCCTGGAGTGTGACGTTGAGGGGGGGTAACAATGAGCAGTTCTTC
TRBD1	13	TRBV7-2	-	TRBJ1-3	CASSSVGQDTIYF	TGTGCCAGCAGCTCCGTCGGACAGGACACCATATATTTT
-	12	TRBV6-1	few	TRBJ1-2	CASNGRSYGYTF	TGTGCCAGCAACGGCAGGTCCTATGGCTACACCTTC
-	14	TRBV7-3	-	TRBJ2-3	CASSFGGYTDTQYF	TGTGCCAGCAGCTTTGGCGGTTACACAGATACGCAGTATTTT
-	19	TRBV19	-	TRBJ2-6	CASSIDRQPGGSGANVLTF	TGTGCCAGTAGTATAGATCGTCAGCCAGGAGGCTCTGGGGCCAACGTCCTGACTTTC
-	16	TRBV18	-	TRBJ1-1	CASSPAGALPYTEAFF	TGTGCCAGCTCACCTGCAGGGGCTCTCCCATACACTGAAGCTTTCTTT
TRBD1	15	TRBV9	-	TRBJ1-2	CASSAQGQGGYGYTF	TGTGCCAGCAGCGCACAAGGACAGGGCGGCTATGGCTACACCTTC
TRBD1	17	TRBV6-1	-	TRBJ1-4	CASSGGQLTATNEKLFF	TGTGCCAGCAGTGGGGGACAGCTAACCGCAACTAATGAAAAACTGTTTTTT
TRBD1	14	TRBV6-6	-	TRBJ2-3	CASSATGSSDTQYF	TGTGCCAGCAGCGCGACAGGGAGCTCAGATACGCAGTATTTT
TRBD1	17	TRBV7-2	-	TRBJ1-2	CASSLWTGSVGNYGYTF	TGTGCCAGCAGCCTATGGACAGGGTCCGTTGGAAACTATGGCTACACCTTC
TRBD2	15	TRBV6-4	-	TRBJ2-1	CASSDLAGAYNEQFF	TGTGCCAGCAGTGACCTAGCGGGGGCCTACAATGAGCAGTTCTTC
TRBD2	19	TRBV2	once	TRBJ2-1	CASRPPGLAGNSSYNEQFF	TGTGCCAGCAGGCCCCCGGGACTAGCGGGGAACAGCTCCTACAATGAGCAGTTCTTC
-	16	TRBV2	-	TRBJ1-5	CASTMGAAYSNQPQHF	TGTGCCAGCACAATGGGGGCGGCTTATAGCAATCAGCCCCAGCATTTT
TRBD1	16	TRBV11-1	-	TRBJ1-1	CASSLFTGTGNTEAFF	TGTGCCAGCAGCTTATTTACCGGGACAGGGAACACTGAAGCTTTCTTT
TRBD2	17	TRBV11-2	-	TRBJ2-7	CASGGRGSGVGGYEQYF	TGTGCCAGCGGGGGAAGGGGTAGCGGGGTTGGGGGCTACGAGCAGTACTTC
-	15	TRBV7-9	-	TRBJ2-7	CASSLVGADTYEQYF	TGTGCCAGCAGCTTAGTTGGGGCGGACACCTACGAGCAGTACTTC
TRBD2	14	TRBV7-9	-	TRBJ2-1	CASSQGVGGGEQFF	TGTGCCAGCAGCCAAGGCGTAGGCGGGGGTGAGCAGTTCTTC
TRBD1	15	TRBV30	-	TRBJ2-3	CAWSVRGTGGLSQYF	TGTGCCTGGAGTGTACGGGGGACAGGGGGCTTATCGCAGTATTTT
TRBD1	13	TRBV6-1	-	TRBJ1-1	CASFLQGYTEAFF	TGTGCCAGCTTTCTACAGGGGTACACTGAAGCTTTCTTT
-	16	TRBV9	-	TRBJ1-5	CASSVEGDGSNQPQHF	TGTGCCAGCAGCGTAGAGGGGGATGGGAGCAATCAGCCCCAGCATTTT
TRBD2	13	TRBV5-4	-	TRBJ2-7	CAITPPSGGEQYF	TGTGCCATCACCCCCCCTAGCGGAGGCGAGCAGTACTTC
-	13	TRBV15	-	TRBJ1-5	CATSRSLDQPQHF	TGTGCCACCTCTAGGTCCCTGGATCAGCCCCAGCATTTT
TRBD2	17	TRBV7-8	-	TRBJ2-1	CASSLDPLAASYNEQFF	TGTGCCAGCAGCTTAGACCCGCTAGCGGCCTCCTACAATGAGCAGTTCTTC
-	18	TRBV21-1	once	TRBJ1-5	CASSSGGVYPRSNQPQHF	TGTGCCAGCAGCTCAGGGGGAGTTTATCCGAGGAGCAATCAGCCCCAGCATTTT
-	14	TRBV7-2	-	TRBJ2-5	CASSLEAVQETQYF	TGTGCCAGCAGCTTAGAAGCGGTCCAAGAGACCCAGTACTTC
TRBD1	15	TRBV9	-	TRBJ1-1	CASSASDRGATEAFF	TGTGCCAGCAGCGCCAGCGACAGGGGCGCCACTGAAGCTTTCTTT
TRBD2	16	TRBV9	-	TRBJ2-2	CASSVGLAGGTGELFF	TGTGCCAGCAGCGTAGGCCTAGCGGGAGGGACCGGGGAGCTGTTTTTT
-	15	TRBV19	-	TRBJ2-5	CASSRVGRGPETQYF	TGTGCCAGTAGTAGGGTAGGGAGAGGGCCAGAGACCCAGTACTTC
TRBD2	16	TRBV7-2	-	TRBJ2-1	CASSWAGSGGVNEQFF	TGTGCCAGCAGTTGGGCCGGTAGCGGGGGAGTCAATGAGCAGTTCTTC
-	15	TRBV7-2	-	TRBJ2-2	CASSPRRGATGELFF	TGTGCCAGCAGCCCCCGCAGGGGTGCCACCGGGGAGCTGTTTTTT
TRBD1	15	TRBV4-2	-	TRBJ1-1	CASSQPTGINTEAFF	TGTGCCAGCAGCCAACCGACAGGGATAAACACTGAAGCTTTCTTT
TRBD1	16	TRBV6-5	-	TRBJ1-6	CASSYSRTGRDSPLHF	TGTGCCAGCAGTTACTCGAGGACAGGGAGGGATTCACCCCTCCACTTT
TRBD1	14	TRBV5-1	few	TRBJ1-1	CASSGQGPNTEAFF	TGCGCCAGCAGCGGACAGGGGCCGAACACTGAAGCTTTCTTT
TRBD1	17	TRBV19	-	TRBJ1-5	CASNIWDRGLSNQPQHF	TGTGCCAGTAACATATGGGACAGGGGACTTAGCAATCAGCCCCAGCATTTT
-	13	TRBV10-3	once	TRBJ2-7	CAIKALNSHEQYF	TGTGCCATCAAAGCCTTAAATTCCCACGAGCAGTACTTC
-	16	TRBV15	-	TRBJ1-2	CATSRGGRGTLYGYTF	TGTGCCACCAGCAGAGGGGGACGAGGGACTCTCTATGGCTACACCTTC
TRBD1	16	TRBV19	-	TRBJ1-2	CASRPFRDRLFYGYTF	TGTGCCAGTAGGCCGTTTAGGGACAGGTTATTCTATGGCTACACCTTC